The 18 T cell receptor beta chains listed next were all sequenced from one sample in a study of T cells in localized non-small cell lung cancer. Profiling relied on immunoSEQ multiplex PCR, and the TCRdb table lists in-frame clones only, not all of them. This table has 6,000 to 8,500 clones, approximately 93% appearing once. The sequences come from peripheral blood, collected before any cancer treatment. All receptors come from a woman aged 40-69 years with stage I lung adenocarcinoma.

The chain uses TRBV29-1 and TRBJ2-7; tentatively, D is TRBD1 (7 bases). V gave up 2 bases and J gave up 5 bases, with 16 bases separating them. Germline loops: CDR1 SQVTM, CDR2 ANQGSEA. This CDR3 spans 14 amino acids. The DNA for the CDR3 is TGCAGCGTTGAACCTGGCCAGGGGGGCCACGAGCAGTACTTC. This translates into CSVEPGQGGHEQYF.

The chain carries TRBV4-2 and TRBJ1-4; 9 bases fit TRBD1. J lost 5 bases, V lost 1 base, and 2 bases had no gene match. Germline V gives CDR1 LGHNA, CDR2 YNFKEQ. The CDR3 is made up of 15 amino acids. CDR3 nucleotides: TGTGCCAGCAGCCAAGGGACAGGGGAAAATGAAAAACTGTTTTTT. Its translation is CASSQGTGENEKLFF.

The rearrangement links TRBV5-4 to TRBJ2-5, with D possibly TRBD1 on 6 matching bases. The CDR3 totals 13 residues. Germline lookup yields CDR1 SGHNT and CDR2 YYREEE (reference sequence). Trimming shortened V by 5 bases and J by 1 base, and 9 bases separated the two germline ends. The CDR3 here is CASRSQGQETQYF. The CDR3 DNA follows: TGTGCCAGCAGGTCACAGGGCCAAGAGACCCAGTACTTC.

The DNA for the CDR3 is TGTGCCAGCAGCGAGATAAGGACCGGTGGCTACACCTTC. The encoded protein is CASSEIRTGGYTF. The rearrangement uses TRBV2 and TRBJ1-2; D not resolved. This CDR3 has 13 residues. V lost 6 bases and J 7 bases, leaving 15 bases between the germline ends. The germline V gene encodes CDR1 SNHLY and CDR2 FYNNEI.

The V call is TRBV5-1, the J call TRBJ1-6, with a tentative D call TRBD1 (6 bases). Germline loops: CDR1 SGHRS, CDR2 YFSETQ. This CDR3 comprises 17 residues. Trimming cost V 0 bases and J 7 bases, with 17 bases left between them. The CDR3 sequence: CASSLAMGAGDNSPLHF. As DNA, the CDR3 is TGCGCCAGCAGCTTGGCCATGGGGGCAGGGGACAATTCACCCCTCCACTTT.

The gene calls are TRBV19 and TRBJ1-4; TRBD1 aligns across 7 bases. The CDR3 has 14 residues. The germline V gene has CDR1 LNHDA and CDR2 SQIVND (reference sequence). Trimming cost V 5 bases and J 5 bases; bases outside gene matches: 5. CDR3 DNA: TGTGCCAGTAGTCGGACAGGACCAAATGAAAAACTGTTTTTT. Translation: CASSRTGPNEKLFF.

In its sample, this clone was seen once. This chain joins TRBV7-2 and TRBJ2-7; 10 nucleotides agree with TRBD2. The CDR3 contains 16 residues. Germline CDR1 reads SGHTA; CDR2 reads FQGNSA. With V trimmed by 0 bases and J by 2 bases, 4 bases remained unmatched. CDR3 in DNA: TGTGCCAGCAGCTTAGCGCTAAGCGGGGGGGCCTACGAGCAGTACTTC. It yields the protein CASSLALSGGAYEQYF.

V gene TRBV27 combines with J gene TRBJ2-1; D perhaps matches TRBD2 (5 bases). The CDR3 sequence is 13 residues long. Trimming cost V 8 bases and J 2 bases, with 10 bases left between them. Germline-derived CDR1 and CDR2 are MNHEY and SMNVEV (reference sequence). The CDR3 nucleotides read TGTGCCAGCGGGCGGGCAGCCTACAATGAGCAGTTCTTC. It is translated as CASGRAAYNEQFF.

The rearrangement links TRBV27 to TRBJ2-1; 9 bases are a match to TRBD2. V dropped 2 bases and J dropped 4; count of bases not matched to a gene: 6. Germline V lookup: CDR1 MNHEY, CDR2 SMNVEV (reference sequence). The CDR3 is 16 amino acids. The DNA for the CDR3 is TGTGCCAGCAGTTTACCCAGCGGGGGGCTTTACAATGAGCAGTTCTTC. Encoded protein: CASSLPSGGLYNEQFF.

The V gene is TRBV6-6, the J gene TRBJ2-7; tentative D call: TRBD2 (5 bases). The V gene lost 0 bases and the J gene lost 0 bases, with 6 bases spanning the gap. Germline V gene lookup returns CDR1 MNHNY and CDR2 SVGAGI (reference sequence). The CDR3 has 14 residues. CDR3 region: CASSYSGSSYEQYF. The CDR3 coding sequence is TGTGCCAGCAGTTACTCTGGGAGCTCCTACGAGCAGTACTTC.

This chain joins TRBV29-1 and TRBJ1-2, with 9 positions matching TRBD1. The germline gives CDR1 SQVTM, CDR2 ANQGSEA. Germline trimming cut 7 bases from V and 3 bases from J; bases unmatched to any gene: 6. This CDR3 comprises 13 residues. CDR3 DNA: TGCAGCGCTGGGACAGGGATCTACTATGGCTACACCTTC. It yields the protein CSAGTGIYYGYTF.

The gene calls are TRBV18 and TRBJ1-1, with a possible D match to TRBD1 (5 bases). V gave up 6 bases and J gave up 3 bases, with 23 bases separating them. CDR1 and CDR2 (germline): KGHSH, LQKENI. The CDR3 consists of 17 residues. The CDR3 region is CASSPRGTRFADTEAFF. CDR3 bases: TGTGCCAGCTCCCCCCGGGGGACCCGCTTTGCGGACACTGAAGCTTTCTTT.

This clone was seen just once. V gene TRBV5-1 combines with J gene TRBJ1-3, with unresolved D. Trimming removed 0 bases at V and 3 bases at J, with 7 bases between. This CDR3 spans 14 amino acids. Germline V gene lookup returns CDR1 SGHRS and CDR2 YFSETQ. The DNA of the CDR3 is TGCGCCAGCAGCTTGGGGGGTTTTGGAAACACCATATATTTT. Its translation is CASSLGGFGNTIYF.

The gene calls are TRBV29-1 and TRBJ1-3, with D possibly TRBD1 on 5 matching bases. Per germline, CDR1 SQVTM and CDR2 ANQGSEA. Deletions cut 3 bases from V and 2 bases from J, with 8 bases between. This CDR3 comprises 13 residues. The CDR3 sequence: CSVEARAGNTIYF. The CDR3 DNA reads TGCAGCGTTGAGGCCAGGGCTGGAAACACCATATATTTT.

This sequence joins TRBV19 and TRBJ2-2, with 15 bases aligning to TRBD2. The CDR3 extends over 16 amino acids. Germline CDR1 LNHDA, CDR2 SQIVND (reference sequence). The V and J ends lost 7 bases and 5 bases, in that order; junction bases with no gene match: 5. CDR3 sequence: CASKGTSGRRTGELFF. CDR3 nucleotide sequence: TGTGCCAGTAAAGGGACTAGCGGGAGGCGAACCGGGGAGCTGTTTTTT.

The chain is built from TRBV29-1 and TRBJ1-1; D may be TRBD1 (6 bases). The CDR3 totals 12 residues. V was pared by 7 bases and J by 3 bases, with 12 bases between. CDR1 SQVTM and CDR2 ANQGSEA come from the germline V gene. The CDR3 sequence is CSARRTDTEAFF. CDR3 in DNA: TGCAGCGCCAGACGGACAGACACTGAAGCTTTCTTT. The full variable domain, rest sourced from reference TRBV29-1 and TRBJ1-1, is SAVISQKPSRDICQRGTSLTIQCQVDSQVTMMFWYRQQPGQSLTLIATANQGSEATYESGFVIDKFPISRPNLTFSTLTVSNMSPEDSSIYLCSARRTDTEAFFGQGTRLTVV.

J is TRBJ1-1 and V is TRBV5-6; weak D call: TRBD1 (6 bases). CDR3 length: 16 amino acids. Germline assignment: CDR1 SGHDT and CDR2 YYEEEE. The V gene lost 1 base and the J gene lost 6 bases, with 19 bases spanning the gap. The CDR3 bases are TGTGCCAGCAGCTTGAAATTCGGACAGCCAACCGCTGAAGCTTTCTTT. Residues: CASSLKFGQPTAEAFF. Drawing the rest from reference TRBV5-6 and TRBJ1-1, the complete variable domain is DAGVTQSPTHLIKTRGQQVTLRCSPKSGHDTVSWYQQALGQGPQFIFQYYEEEERQRGNFPDRFSGHQFPNYSSELNVNALLLGDSALYLCASSLKFGQPTAEAFFGQGTRLTVV.

The rearrangement joins TRBV20-1 to TRBJ2-1; D unclear. The CDR3 covers 11 residues. Between the trimmed V and J ends, which lost 7 bases and 2 bases, there was a span of 6 bases. The germline gives CDR1 DFQATT, CDR2 SNEGSKA (reference sequence). The DNA of the CDR3 is TGCAGTGAAAGTGCCTACAATGAGCAGTTCTTC. This gives the protein CSESAYNEQFF.